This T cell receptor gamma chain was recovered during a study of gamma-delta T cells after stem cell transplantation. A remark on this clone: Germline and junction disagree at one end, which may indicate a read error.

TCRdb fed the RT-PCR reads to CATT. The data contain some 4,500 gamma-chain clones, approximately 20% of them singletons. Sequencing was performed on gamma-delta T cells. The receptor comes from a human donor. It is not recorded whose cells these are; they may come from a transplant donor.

This chain's CDR3 is CASWDCDNKKLF. CDR3 DNA: TGTGCCTCCTGGGATTGCGACAATAAGAAACTCTTT. This rearrangement joins TRGV8 to TRGJ1 or TRGJ2. The CDR3 length is 12 residues. CDR1 is VENAVY, CDR2 YDSYNSRV, per germline.